This T cell receptor (beta chain) came from a study of blood T cell repertoires in COVID-19. Study summary: T cells, B-cell-depleted T cells, or PBMCs provided the cDNA or gDNA that served as material.

Sequencing was performed with immunoSEQ multiplex PCR; in TCRdb, only in-frame clones are kept and a portion is missing. The profile shows some 220,000 clones, around 81% of them singletons. The CDR3 sequence is 14 residues long. CDR1 PRHDT and CDR2 FYEKMQ come from the germline V gene (reference sequence). The J segment lost 6 bases and the V segment lost 8 bases, leaving 11 bases of the junction unmatched. The sample comprised peripheral blood. This clonotype originated in a woman aged 55-70 years with acute or convalescent COVID-19. The V and J genes are TRBV13 and TRBJ1-1; 8 bases map to TRBD1. CDR3 region: CASAMGQAPPEAFF. CDR3 bases: TGTGCCAGCGCCATGGGACAGGCTCCCCCTGAAGCTTTCTTT.